Listed below are T cell receptor beta chains from one sample, sequenced in a study of beta chain features in type 1 diabetes. The protocol was immunoSEQ multiplex PCR, while the TCRdb copy is restricted to in-frame clones and leaves out a portion. This sample carries about 160,000 clones, over 9% of them seen once, and the ten largest clones take roughly 0.5%. The sequenced material came from central memory CD4+ T cells from blood. These TCRs come from a man aged 25-40 years with type 1 diabetes. Each CDR3 is given with its conserved first and last residue. A D gene is named only where the DNA matches it firmly. Rows may omit the clone size; those that give it use once, few, many or a size class.

CASKDRSSEQYF TGTGCCAGCAAGGACAGGTCCTCCGAGCAGTACTTC TRBJ2-7 - TRBD1 TRBV2 12
CASRYRGEAEAFF TGTGCCAGCAGGTACAGGGGAGAAGCTGAAGCTTTCTTT TRBJ1-1 many TRBD1 TRBV7-9 13
CASSLAASGPSEQFF TGTGCCAGCAGTTTAGCGGCTAGCGGGCCCTCGGAGCAGTTCTTC TRBJ2-1 - TRBD2 TRBV28 15
CASSLDIAGAIETQYF TGCGCCAGCAGCTTGGATATAGCGGGAGCGATAGAGACCCAGTACTTC TRBJ2-5 - TRBD2 TRBV5-1 16
CASSLGLAHEQFF TGTGCCAGCAGCTTGGGACTAGCCCATGAGCAGTTCTTC TRBJ2-1 - TRBD2 TRBV7-9 13
CASSLQEGGAFF TGTGCCAGCAGCTTACAGGAGGGTGGAGCTTTCTTT TRBJ1-1 - - TRBV7-9 12
CASSQDWDRGSGGSTDTQYF TGCGCCAGCAGCCAAGATTGGGACAGGGGAAGCGGCGGTAGCACAGATACGCAGTATTTT TRBJ2-3 - TRBD1 TRBV4-3 20
CATSRARRRGGLYSNQPQHF TGTGCCACCAGCAGAGCCAGGAGGAGGGGAGGCCTTTATAGCAATCAGCCCCAGCATTTT TRBJ1-5 - - TRBV15 20
CASSKVPSGRGRTQYF TGTGCCAGCAGCAAAGTCCCTAGCGGGAGAGGGCGGACCCAGTACTTC TRBJ2-5 - - TRBV21-1 16
CASSATDSPYEQYF TGTGCCAGCAGCGCGACGGACAGCCCTTACGAGCAGTACTTC TRBJ2-7 few - TRBV9 14
CASSLGRMREALVYNEQFF TGTGCCAGCAGCTTAGGTAGGATGCGGGAGGCCCTAGTTTACAATGAGCAGTTCTTC TRBJ2-1 - TRBD2 TRBV7-2 19
CASSPGLLYEQYF TGTGCCAGCTCACCGGGGCTTCTCTACGAGCAGTACTTC TRBJ2-7 - - TRBV18 13
CASSPAGDSPYGYTF TGTGCCAGCAGCCCAGCGGGGGACAGTCCATATGGCTACACCTTC TRBJ1-2 - TRBD1 TRBV7-9 15
CAISEPTGRRETQYF TGTGCCATCAGTGAGCCGACAGGTCGGAGGGAGACCCAGTACTTC TRBJ2-5 - - TRBV10-3 15
CASSEIGRLAESTDTQYF TGTGCCAGCAGTGAAATCGGTCGACTAGCGGAGAGCACAGATACGCAGTATTTT TRBJ2-3 few TRBD2 TRBV25-1 18
CASSRQGGMNTEAFF TGTGCCAGCAGTCGACAGGGGGGAATGAACACTGAAGCTTTCTTT TRBJ1-1 few TRBD1 TRBV6-4 15
CASTTGQGFANTGELFF TGTGCCAGTACCACGGGACAGGGGTTTGCGAACACCGGGGAGCTGTTTTTT TRBJ2-2 few TRBD1 TRBV19 17
CASSAQRGGVGTEAFF TGTGCCAGCAGCGCTCAGCGCGGGGGAGTAGGAACTGAAGCTTTCTTT TRBJ1-1 few - TRBV7-8 16
CASSLAGASVEQYF TGTGCCAGCAGCTTGGCGGGGGCGAGTGTCGAGCAGTACTTC TRBJ2-7 - - TRBV7-3 14
CASSFDPTGVNTEAFF TGCGCCAGCAGCTTTGACCCGACAGGGGTGAACACTGAAGCTTTCTTT TRBJ1-1 many TRBD1 TRBV5-1 16
CANPGTSSYNEQFF TGCGCCAACCCCGGGACTAGTTCCTACAATGAGCAGTTCTTC TRBJ2-1 - TRBD2 TRBV5-1 14
CAISESEGREQYF TGTGCCATCAGTGAGTCGGAGGGAAGGGAGCAGTACTTC TRBJ2-7 few - TRBV10-3 13
CASSFYRGQVNTEAFF TGTGCCAGCAGCTTTTACAGGGGGCAGGTGAACACTGAAGCTTTCTTT TRBJ1-1 - TRBD1 TRBV4-2 16
CASSTQGSGANVLTF TGTGCCAGCAGTACACAGGGGTCTGGGGCCAACGTCCTGACTTTC TRBJ2-6 few TRBD1 TRBV28 15
CASRQPWTGEETQYF TGTGCCAGCAGACAACCTTGGACAGGGGAAGAGACCCAGTACTTC TRBJ2-5 many TRBD1 TRBV6-5 15
CASSLGSTGGVGYTF TGTGCCAGCAGCTTGGGGTCAACAGGGGGGGTTGGCTACACCTTC TRBJ1-2 few TRBD1 TRBV5-6 15
CASSKERELTDTQYF TGTGCCAGCAGCAAAGAGCGGGAGCTCACAGATACGCAGTATTTT TRBJ2-3 few - TRBV21-1 15
CASSSNAAWNTEAFF TGTGCCAGCAGTTCTAATGCCGCTTGGAACACTGAAGCTTTCTTT TRBJ1-1 - - TRBV5-4 15
CASSLMGSQNTEAFF TGCGCCAGCAGCTTGATGGGGAGCCAGAACACTGAAGCTTTCTTT TRBJ1-1 few - TRBV5-1 15
CASSFPGTSGPTVDTQYF TGTGCCAGCAGCTTCCCCGGGACTAGCGGGCCCACCGTAGATACGCAGTATTTT TRBJ2-3 - TRBD2 TRBV4-2 18
CASSPPSQQGEQYF TGTGCCAGCTCACCCCCTTCACAACAGGGCGAGCAGTACTTC TRBJ2-7 few - TRBV18 14
CASSDGLPSNTGELFF TGTGCCAGCTCCGATGGACTACCCAGCAACACCGGGGAGCTGTTTTTT TRBJ2-2 - - TRBV18 16
CASSDRTSGRRHEQYF TGTGCCAGCAGCGACCGGACTAGCGGGAGGAGGCACGAGCAGTACTTC TRBJ2-7 - TRBD2 TRBV6-6 16
CASSARTSHTYEQYF TGTGCCAGCAGCGCTAGGACTAGCCATACCTACGAGCAGTACTTC TRBJ2-7 - TRBD2 TRBV7-2 15
CASSVSHREETQYF TGTGCCAGCAGCGTATCTCACAGGGAAGAGACCCAGTACTTC TRBJ2-5 few - TRBV9 14
CASSVQAGNTGELFF TGTGCCAGCAGCGTTCAAGCGGGGAACACCGGGGAGCTGTTTTTT TRBJ2-2 few - TRBV9 15
CASSYSSGEPYEQYF TGTGCCAGCAGTTACTCTTCGGGAGAGCCCTACGAGCAGTACTTC TRBJ2-7 - - TRBV6-5 15
CSVRTSGNTGELFF TGCAGCGTCAGGACTAGCGGTAACACCGGGGAGCTGTTTTTT TRBJ2-2 - TRBD2 TRBV29-1 14
CASSRILREETQYF TGCGCCAGCAGCCGAATACTACGCGAAGAGACCCAGTACTTC TRBJ2-5 few - TRBV4-3 14
CASSGAENIQYF TGTGCCAGCAGTGGCGCGGAAAACATTCAGTACTTC TRBJ2-4 few - TRBV7-9 12
CASSLGGRNAIEQFF TGCGCCAGCAGCTTGGGCGGGAGAAATGCGATTGAGCAGTTCTTC TRBJ2-1 few TRBD2 TRBV5-1 15
CASSLGGSRNEQYF TGTGCCAGCAGTTTAGGCGGGAGTAGGAACGAGCAGTACTTC TRBJ2-7 - TRBD2 TRBV28 14
CASSARGDEQYF TGTGCCAGCAGCGCCCGGGGGGACGAGCAGTACTTC TRBJ2-7 - TRBD2 TRBV27 12
CASSTAGTSNWNEQFF TGTGCCAGCAGTACCGCCGGGACTAGCAATTGGAATGAGCAGTTCTTC TRBJ2-1 - TRBD2 TRBV28 16
CASSLDSANTEAFF TGTGCCAGCAGCTTGGACAGTGCAAACACTGAAGCTTTCTTT TRBJ1-1 - - TRBV7-3 14
CASSYLAGDTGELFF TGTGCCAGCAGCTACCTAGCGGGAGACACCGGGGAGCTGTTTTTT TRBJ2-2 few TRBD2 TRBV5-4 15
CASSPRRTGVEAKNIQYF TGTGCCAGTAGTCCACGAAGGACAGGCGTAGAGGCCAAAAACATTCAGTACTTC TRBJ2-4 - TRBD1 TRBV19 18
CASSLYKQETQYF TGTGCCAGCAGTTTGTACAAGCAAGAGACCCAGTACTTC TRBJ2-5 - - TRBV28 13
CASSFNLNTGELFF TGTGCCAGCAGCTTTAACTTAAACACCGGGGAGCTGTTTTTT TRBJ2-2 - - TRBV7-3 14
CASSLSRQGSSYEQYF TGTGCCAGCAGCTTGAGTCGACAGGGATCTTCCTACGAGCAGTACTTC TRBJ2-7 few TRBD1 TRBV7-8 16